The TCR beta chain under discussion was sequenced for a study of shared clonotypes between healthy human individuals. Study information: CD8 memory received one plate per donor, CD8 naive two, CD4 memory three and CD4 naive three. Study-wide results and limits: Large depth notwithstanding, sorted-subset sequencing proved incomplete by rarefaction.

To note about this clone: Its target is not known.

Original processing methods: For the immunoSEQ data, sequences were junction-only without quality scores, so filtering differed. Libraries were prepared by immunoSEQ multiplex PCR; TCRdb keeps only in-frame clonotypes and omits some of them. That table furnishes V, J and clone size, whereas the DNA furnished D and trimming. The table shows about 2.2 million clones, with around 95% occurring only once. As defined, naive CD8 cells were CD45RO-negative and positively selected for CCR7, with terminally differentiated effector memory CD45RA+ cells excluded. The V and J ends lost 7 bases and 2 bases, in that order; junction bases with no gene match: 5. Germline CDR1 reads MNHEY; CDR2 reads SMNVEV (reference sequence). This CDR3 contains 16 residues.

The rearrangement uses TRBV27 and TRBJ2-3, with TRBD2 identical over 14 bases. This TCR was recovered from a man aged 18 to 35 in good health. Some clones in this sample may be carry-over from other donors' samples. Sequenced material: naive CD8+ T cells from PBMCs. CDR3 amino acids: CASKGLAGDPTDTQYF. CDR3 nucleotide sequence: TGTGCCAGCAAGGGACTAGCGGGAGACCCCACAGATACGCAGTATTTT.